The 18 T cell receptor beta chains below come from one sample, sequenced in a study of Ad26.COV2.S vaccination and SARS-CoV-2 variants. Treatment in this sample: about 20 received Ad26.COV2.S at low or high dose, single or two shots; about 5 received placebo; per-sample allocation not given. Collection of samples fell on day 63 after the first vaccine or placebo injection. Here immunoSEQ multiplex PCR was the method, and the copy in TCRdb shows in-frame clones only, minus some. The sample records around 500,000 clones, roughly nine tenths being singletons. The sequencing used peripheral blood, collected in a trial of Ad26.COV2.S vaccine versus placebo. Source of these receptors: a person aged 18-60 years who received the Ad26.COV2.S COVID-19 vaccine or a placebo.

In its sample, this clone was seen once. The chain recombines TRBV28 with TRBJ2-1; 7 positions agree with TRBD2. This CDR3 comprises 12 residues. The V and J ends lost 8 bases and 8 bases, in that order; junction bases with no gene match: 6. CDR1 and CDR2 (germline): MDHEN, SYDVKM. The CDR3 DNA sequence: TGTGCCAGCCGACTAGCTTCGTATGAGCAGTTCTTC. Translated: CASRLASYEQFF.

This sequence joins TRBV28 and TRBJ1-4; possible D gene TRBD1, 5 bases. V was trimmed by 5 bases and J by 0 bases, leaving 13 bases between them. The CDR3 runs 16 residues. Per germline, CDR1 MDHEN and CDR2 SYDVKM. CDR3 sequence: CASSPPGAATNEKLFF. The CDR3 nucleotides are TGTGCCAGCAGTCCCCCCGGGGCCGCAACTAATGAAAAACTGTTTTTT.

The rearrangement links TRBV7-2 to TRBJ2-2, with 9 bases that match TRBD1. Germline CDR1 and CDR2: SGHTA and FQGNSA. With V trimmed by 1 base and J by 3 bases, 3 bases remained unmatched. The CDR3 totals 16 residues. CDR3 nucleotides: TGTGCCAGCAGCTTAGTGGGACAGGGATACACCGGGGAGCTGTTTTTT. It codes for CASSLVGQGYTGELFF.

This clone was observed a single time. The rearrangement uses TRBV9 and TRBJ2-1; D remains unclear. V was trimmed by 2 bases and J by 7 bases, leaving 16 bases between them. CDR3 length: 15 amino acids. The germline V gene encodes CDR1 SGDLS and CDR2 YYNGEE. CDR3 region: CASSVEVRKGNEQFF. CDR3 bases: TGTGCCAGCAGCGTCGAGGTAAGGAAAGGGAATGAGCAGTTCTTC.

For this clone: Distinct nucleotide sequences in the sample also encode this CDR3. This chain uses TRBV28 with TRBJ1-2; D possibly corresponds to TRBD1 (5 bases). Germline CDR1 and CDR2: MDHEN and SYDVKM. V lost 5 bases and J lost 2, with 9 bases in between. This CDR3 has 13 residues. This CDR3 is CASSLRQNYGYTF. As DNA, the CDR3 is TGTGCCAGCAGTCTAAGACAGAACTATGGCTACACCTTC.

The J gene is TRBJ2-5, the V gene TRBV11-1; TRBD2 might be the D (6 bases). The CDR3 spans 12 residues. V was cut by 5 bases and J by 3 bases, with 7 bases left in between. The germline gives CDR1 SGHAT, CDR2 FQDESV (reference sequence). The CDR3 region is CASSGGKETQYF. The CDR3 region has the DNA TGTGCCAGCAGCGGGGGGAAAGAGACCCAGTACTTC.

V and J are TRBV7-2 and TRBJ2-4; 7 positions match TRBD1. CDR1 and CDR2 (germline): SGHTA, FQGNSA. The V and J ends lost 4 bases and 6 bases, in that order; junction bases with no gene match: 12. CDR3 length equals 16 residues. CDR3 sequence reads: CASSSQTTGSSNIQYF. In DNA, the CDR3 is TGTGCCAGCAGCTCACAAACGACAGGGTCCTCAAACATTCAGTACTTC.

In DNA form, the CDR3 reads TGTGCCAGCAGCTTGGCAGGGGGACGGAATTCACCCCTCCACTTT. Translation gives CASSLAGGRNSPLHF. This chain uses TRBV5-6 with TRBJ1-6; 7 bases match TRBD1. The germline gives CDR1 SGHDT, CDR2 YYEEEE. This CDR3 contains 15 residues. V lost 0 bases to trimming and J lost 7 bases; unmatched junction nucleotides: 4.

This clone appeared a few times. The rearrangement links TRBV19 to TRBJ2-2; the match to TRBD2 covers 8 bases. V lost 7 bases and J lost 5; bases outside the gene matches: 9. The CDR3 runs 15 residues. CDR1 is LNHDA, CDR2 SQIVND, per germline (reference sequence). The CDR3 region is CASTTPGLATGELFF. Here the CDR3 DNA reads TGTGCCAGTACCACCCCTGGACTAGCAACCGGGGAGCTGTTTTTT. Together with reference TRBV19 and TRBJ2-2, the CDR3 gives the full variable domain: DGGITQSPKYLFRKEGQNVTLSCEQNLNHDAMYWYRQDPGQGLRLIYYSQIVNDFQKGDIAEGYSVSREKKESFPLTVTSAQKNPTAFYLCASTTPGLATGELFFGEGSRLTVL.

The chain employs TRBV7-3 and TRBJ2-1, with D maybe TRBD2 (6 bases). The CDR3 runs 14 residues. Germline-derived CDR1 and CDR2 are SGHTA and FQGTGA. V gave up 6 bases and J gave up 3 bases, with 12 bases separating them. Here the CDR3 reads CASSPTGSYNEQFF. CDR3 nucleotides: TGTGCCAGCAGTCCTACCGGGAGCTACAATGAGCAGTTCTTC.

This rearrangement joins TRBV28 to TRBJ2-5; D not certain. Germline lookup yields CDR1 MDHEN and CDR2 SYDVKM. There are 10 residues in the CDR3. Trimming stripped 6 bases from V and 4 bases from J, with 3 bases between. CDR3 nucleotide sequence: TGTGCCAGCAGCGGAGAGACCCAGTACTTC. Protein sequence: CASSGETQYF.

The CDR3 protein is CASSRGSNTGELFF. The CDR3, as DNA: TGCGCCAGCAGTAGGGGTTCGAACACCGGGGAGCTGTTTTTT. The J gene is TRBJ2-2, the V gene TRBV5-1, with D possibly TRBD1 on 5 matching bases. The germline V gene encodes CDR1 SGHRS and CDR2 YFSETQ. This CDR3 comprises 14 residues. The V end lost 5 bases, the J end lost 0 bases, and 8 bases lay between the germline ends. The complete variable domain, with remaining parts taken from reference TRBV5-1 and TRBJ2-2, reads KAGVTQTPRYLIKTRGQQVTLSCSPISGHRSVSWYQQTPGQGLQFLFEYFSETQRNKGNFPGRFSGRQFSNSRSEMNVSTLELGDSALYLCASSRGSNTGELFFGEGSRLTVL.

The V gene is TRBV11-2, the J gene TRBJ2-6; 8 bases match TRBD1. CDR1 and CDR2 (germline): SGHAT, FQNNGV. J was trimmed by 4 bases and V by 2 bases; bases with no gene match: 4. The CDR3 covers 16 residues. As DNA, the CDR3 is TGTGCCAGCAGCTTAAGGACAGGGACCGGGGCCAACGTCCTGACTTTC. Residues: CASSLRTGTGANVLTF.

This chain joins TRBV4-3 and TRBJ1-4; the D gene is possibly TRBD1 (6 bases). The V gene's germline CDR1 is LGHNA and CDR2 YSLEER. The CDR3 extends over 19 amino acids. The V gene lost 0 bases and the J gene lost 0 bases, with 17 bases spanning the gap. CDR3 bases: TGCGCCAGCAGCCAAGACTTGCGCAGGGGTCTAGCAACTAATGAAAAACTGTTTTTT. It specifies CASSQDLRRGLATNEKLFF.

V usage is TRBV3-1 (or the pseudogene TRBV3-2) and J usage is TRBJ2-3, with D tentatively TRBD2 (5 bases). This CDR3 has 15 residues. The V gene lost 2 bases and the J gene lost 4 bases, with 13 bases spanning the gap. CDR1 LGHDT and CDR2 YNNKEL come from the germline V gene (reference sequence). The CDR3 bases are TGTGCCAGCAGCCAAAGATTCAGCGGATCAGATACGCAGTATTTT. Encoded protein: CASSQRFSGSDTQYF.

The chain recombines TRBV7-2 with TRBJ2-3; 8 bases fit TRBD2. From germline, CDR1 is SGHTA and CDR2 FQGNSA. Trimming at V came to 3 bases and at J to 5 bases, leaving 10 bases not matched to a gene. The CDR3 covers 16 residues. The CDR3 nucleotides are TGTGCCAGCAGCTTGCCGCCTCGGGGGGGCGGAGATACGCAGTATTTT. This translates into CASSLPPRGGGDTQYF.

The chain links TRBV30 to TRBJ2-3; the D gene could be TRBD1 or TRBD2 (6 bases each). The CDR3 contains 16 residues. Germline loops: CDR1 GTSNPN, CDR2 SVGIG (reference sequence). V was trimmed by 2 bases and J by 7 bases, leaving 22 bases between them. The CDR3 sequence: CAWSPRGGTLFYTQYF. The CDR3 DNA follows: TGTGCCTGGAGTCCACGAGGGGGGACCCTCTTCTATACGCAGTATTTT. Full variable domain (missing parts from reference TRBV30 and TRBJ2-3): SQTIHQWPATLVQPVGSPLSLECTVEGTSNPNLYWYRQAAGRGLQLLFYSVGIGQISSEVPQNLSASRPQDRQFILSSKKLLLSDSGFYLCAWSPRGGTLFYTQYFGPGTRLTVL.

The rearrangement uses TRBV28 and TRBJ2-7; 12 bases are a match to TRBD2. CDR3 size: 18 residues. V trimming: 3 bases; J trimming: 5 bases; junction bases outside the gene matches: 14. The germline CDR1 and CDR2 sequences are MDHEN and SYDVKM. Written as DNA, the CDR3 is TGTGCCAGCAGTTTCCCAGCTAGCGGGAGGGCCCTCGAGGACGAGCAGTACTTC. Amino acids: CASSFPASGRALEDEQYF.